The next 24 T cell receptor beta chains were all read from a single sample in a study of cytomegalovirus exposure and HLA in healthy donors. PCR amplification relied on 60 Vbeta primers (plus 13 Jbeta primers). Sequenced by immunoSEQ multiplex PCR; TCRdb stores in-frame clones only, minus some. The table lists about 170,000 clones, around four fifths of them singletons. The specimen was PBMCs. These receptors all come from a girl aged 2 to 10 in good health and CMV-seropositive.

The chain uses TRBV7-3 and TRBJ2-6; D is unclear. The CDR3 has 14 amino acids. With 2 bases removed from V and 0 bases from J, the gap between germline ends came to 2 bases. The germline gives CDR1 SGHTA, CDR2 FQGTGA. The CDR3, as DNA: TGTGCCAGCAGCTTACACTCTGGGGCCAACGTCCTGACTTTC. Translating it yields CASSLHSGANVLTF.

The chain links TRBV27 to TRBJ2-5; 14 positions match TRBD2. Germline V gives CDR1 MNHEY, CDR2 SMNVEV (reference sequence). The V segment lost 5 bases and the J segment 4 bases; nucleotides outside the gene matches: 3. The CDR3 loop spans 15 amino acids. The chain's CDR3 is CASSLGLAGGETQYF. The CDR3, as DNA: TGTGCCAGCAGTCTCGGACTAGCGGGGGGAGAGACCCAGTACTTC.

The rearrangement links TRBV29-1 to TRBJ2-6; 8 bases agree with TRBD1. V lost 5 bases and J lost 0; bases outside the gene matches: 6. The CDR3 is 16 amino acids. Germline V lookup: CDR1 SQVTM, CDR2 ANQGSEA. In DNA form, the CDR3 reads TGCAGCGTTCAGGGGGCGCCGAACTCTGGGGCCAACGTCCTGACTTTC. This translates into CSVQGAPNSGANVLTF.

The chain is built from TRBV27 and TRBJ2-1; D not certain. Germline CDR1 reads MNHEY; CDR2 reads SMNVEV (reference sequence). Trimming stripped 5 bases from V and 3 bases from J, with 8 bases between. This CDR3 region has 13 residues. CDR3 nucleotides: TGTGCCAGCAGTGCTCGGGTCTACAATGAGCAGTTCTTC. Its protein is CASSARVYNEQFF.

V usage is TRBV30 and J usage is TRBJ1-4, with D hard to call. Trimming stripped 3 bases from V and 8 bases from J, with 10 bases between. Germline V gene sequence: CDR1 GTSNPN, CDR2 SVGIG (reference sequence). The CDR3 contains 12 residues. The CDR3 is CAWRIQAEKLFF. Written as DNA, the CDR3 is TGTGCCTGGAGAATCCAGGCGGAAAAACTGTTTTTT. Filled out from reference TRBV30 and TRBJ1-4, the complete variable domain reads SQTIHQWPATLVQPVGSPLSLECTVEGTSNPNLYWYRQAAGRGLQLLFYSVGIGQISSEVPQNLSASRPQDRQFILSSKKLLLSDSGFYLCAWRIQAEKLFFGSGTQLSVL.

This chain uses TRBV4-1 with TRBJ1-1; possibly TRBD1 for D (6 bases). Germline CDR1 and CDR2: MGHRA and YSYEKL. Trimming took 9 bases from V and 1 from J, leaving 15 bases between them. This CDR3 spans 14 amino acids. CDR3 DNA sequence: TGCGCCAGTCGGGGGGGGGCGGAGAACACTGAAGCTTTCTTT. This codes for CASRGGAENTEAFF.

This chain connects TRBV4-1 to TRBJ2-7, with 12 positions matching TRBD2. This CDR3 contains 15 residues. The ends lost 4 bases at V and 7 bases at J; junction bases unmatched: 8. The germline gives CDR1 MGHRA, CDR2 YSYEKL. The CDR3 sequence is CASSPRTSGAGEQYF. Written as DNA, the CDR3 is TGCGCCAGCAGCCCCCGGACTAGCGGGGCGGGAGAGCAGTACTTC.

The chain links TRBV14 to TRBJ2-3, with 7 bases fitting TRBD2. The germline V gene encodes CDR1 SGHDN and CDR2 FVKESK. The ends lost 4 bases at V and 3 bases at J; junction bases unmatched: 1. This CDR3 has 13 amino acids. CDR3 loop: CASSRAGTDTQYF. In DNA, the CDR3 is TGTGCCAGCAGCCGAGCGGGGACAGATACGCAGTATTTT. The entire variable domain, with the rest obtained from reference TRBV14 and TRBJ2-3, is as follows: EAGVTQFPSHSVIEKGQTVTLRCDPISGHDNLYWYRRVMGKEIKFLLHFVKESKQDESGMPNNRFLAERTGGTYSTLKVQPAELEDSGVYFCASSRAGTDTQYFGPGTRLTVL.

This clone was counted only a few times. The V gene is TRBV6-5, the J gene TRBJ1-4, with D perhaps TRBD1 (5 bases). Germline V gene lookup returns CDR1 MNHEY and CDR2 SVGAGI. This CDR3 spans 15 amino acids. Trimming cost V 2 bases and J 6 bases, with 13 bases left between them. For the CDR3, the DNA is TGTGCCAGCAGTTACGAGACAGCCCGAGATGAAAAACTGTTTTTT. Translated, it gives CASSYETARDEKLFF.

The chain recombines TRBV25-1 with TRBJ2-7; D is possibly TRBD2 (6 bases). Germline CDR1 MGHDK, CDR2 SYGVNS. The CDR3 runs to 15 residues. Trimming shortened V by 4 bases and J by 6 bases, and 19 bases separated the two germline ends. The CDR3 DNA sequence: TGTGCCAGCAGTGTAGGTTTGGTTCTGGGGGGCGAGCAGTACTTC. Amino acids: CASSVGLVLGGEQYF.

The chain employs TRBV6-1 and TRBJ1-5; no reliable D call. The CDR3 has 15 amino acids. The germline V gene has CDR1 MNHNS and CDR2 SASEGT. The V gene lost 2 bases and the J gene lost 0 bases, with 8 bases spanning the gap. In DNA, the CDR3 is TGTGCCAGCAGTGAAACAGATTATAGCAATCAGCCCCAGCATTTT. Its translation is CASSETDYSNQPQHF.

The chain joins TRBV6-5 to TRBJ2-2, with D possibly matching TRBD1 (6 bases). The CDR3 is 15 residues long. The germline CDR1 and CDR2 sequences are MNHEY and SVGAGI. Trimming removed 8 bases from V and 3 bases from J, with 16 bases in between. The CDR3 nucleotides are TGTGCCAGCGCAAGAGGGGGAGTTGACACCGGGGAGCTGTTTTTT. Amino acids: CASARGGVDTGELFF.

The chain couples TRBV5-4 to TRBJ1-2, with a possible D match to TRBD1 (6 bases). The CDR3 spans 14 residues. Trimming took off 4 bases at V and 1 base at J, with 11 bases between the two ends. Germline assignment: CDR1 SGHNT and CDR2 YYREEE (reference sequence). The CDR3 nucleotides read TGTGCCAGCAGCGCATACAGGGATAACTATGGCTACACCTTC. Residues: CASSAYRDNYGYTF.

The V call is TRBV30, the J call TRBJ2-7, with TRBD1 identical over 9 bases. Trimming cost V 3 bases and J 3 bases; bases outside gene matches: 6. The germline V gene encodes CDR1 GTSNPN and CDR2 SVGIG (reference sequence). The CDR3 spans 14 residues. The CDR3 region has the DNA TGTGCCTGGAGCCGACAGGGGGGTTTCTACGAGCAGTACTTC. It codes for CAWSRQGGFYEQYF.

This clone was observed a few times. The chain employs TRBV2 and TRBJ1-2; no firm D call. The CDR3 loop spans 12 amino acids. Per the germline V gene, CDR1 is SNHLY and CDR2 is FYNNEI. Trimming pared 8 bases from V and 5 bases from J, leaving 12 bases between. The CDR3 is CASGRSGYGYTF. CDR3 sequence (DNA): TGTGCCAGCGGGAGAAGCGGTTATGGCTACACCTTC.

This clone was observed once. The chain couples TRBV6-1 to TRBJ2-2; 8 positions agree with TRBD1. CDR1 and CDR2 (germline): MNHNS, SASEGT. The CDR3 loop spans 23 amino acids. After removal of 1 base from V and 1 base from J, the junction contained 23 bases not matched to a gene. CDR3 sequence reads: CASSEVLWTGIGPFGENTGELFF. CDR3 coding DNA: TGTGCCAGCAGTGAAGTGCTATGGACAGGGATCGGTCCGTTTGGCGAGAACACCGGGGAGCTGTTTTTT.

The rearrangement uses TRBV6-1 and TRBJ1-6, with D unresolved. CDR3 size: 15 residues. V was trimmed by 0 bases and J by 7 bases, leaving 10 bases between them. In germline, CDR1 is MNHNS, CDR2 SASEGT. CDR3 bases: TGTGCCAGCAGTGAAGCGGCGGCGCCGAATTCACCCCTCCACTTT. Translation gives CASSEAAAPNSPLHF.

The chain uses TRBV5-4 and TRBJ2-5; a possible D gene is TRBD2 (5 bases). V lost 4 bases, J lost 1 base, and 11 bases lay in between. From germline, CDR1 is SGHNT and CDR2 YYREEE (reference sequence). This CDR3 contains 14 residues. The CDR3 DNA reads TGTGCCAGCAGCCCAGCGGAGCTCCAAGAGACCCAGTACTTC. Encoded protein: CASSPAELQETQYF.

The chain recombines TRBV2 with TRBJ1-1; D remains unclear. Germline loops: CDR1 SNHLY, CDR2 FYNNEI. This CDR3 spans 13 amino acids. The CDR3 here is CAAPTRQNTEAFF. The CDR3 DNA is TGTGCGGCGCCAACGAGGCAAAACACTGAAGCTTTCTTT.

Of note for this clone: Other nucleotide sequences from this sample produce the same CDR3. J is TRBJ1-1 and V is TRBV18; 9 bases fit TRBD1. CDR1 is KGHSH and CDR2 is LQKENI in the germline V gene. The V segment lost 3 bases and the J segment 1 base; nucleotides outside the gene matches: 0. CDR3 length: 14 amino acids. CDR3: CASSPGQGNTEAFF. CDR3 sequence (DNA): TGTGCCAGCTCACCGGGACAGGGGAACACTGAAGCTTTCTTT.

This sequence joins TRBV28 and TRBJ1-5; D is ambiguous. The V and J ends lost 5 bases and 6 bases respectively, with 17 bases between them. The CDR3 has 15 amino acids. Germline CDR1 is MDHEN and CDR2 is SYDVKM. The CDR3 loop is CASSAAGLGIQPQHF. The CDR3 DNA sequence: TGTGCCAGCAGTGCCGCGGGATTAGGGATTCAGCCCCAGCATTTT.

This chain joins TRBV30 and TRBJ2-3; 10 bases are a match to TRBD2. V dropped 4 bases and J dropped 11; count of bases not matched to a gene: 12. The CDR3 extends over 14 amino acids. Germline CDR1 reads GTSNPN; CDR2 reads SVGIG (reference sequence). Written as DNA, the CDR3 is TGTGCCTGGACCCTGGGGCTAGCGGGGGTAGGGCAGTATTTT. It yields the protein CAWTLGLAGVGQYF.

This clone was detected only once. V is TRBV5-1 and J is TRBJ1-1, with D possibly TRBD1 on 6 matching bases. V lost 5 bases, J lost 4 bases, and 12 bases lay in between. Germline assignment: CDR1 SGHRS and CDR2 YFSETQ. The CDR3 contains 13 residues. CDR3 amino acids: CASRSQGTTEAFF. The CDR3 coding sequence is TGCGCCAGCAGATCTCAGGGGACCACTGAAGCTTTCTTT.

The rearrangement joins TRBV4-1 to TRBJ2-7; D gene uncertain. V gave up 5 bases and J gave up 0 bases, with 11 bases separating them. Per germline, CDR1 MGHRA and CDR2 YSYEKL. The CDR3 totals 14 residues. CDR3 DNA sequence: TGCGCCAGCAGCGTTACGGTAATCTCCTACGAGCAGTACTTC. Translation gives CASSVTVISYEQYF.